What follows is one T cell receptor beta chain and its context. This receptor's antigen is unknown. No base quality information exists; no much larger clone differs at one position. This record comes from a study of Ad26.COV2.S vaccination and SARS-CoV-2 variants (dated by TCRdb to 2020 to 2022). Describing the broader study: Vaccine-arm donors were drawn from COV1001, a multicentre, randomized, double-blind, placebo-controlled phase I-IIa trial of Ad26.COV2.S in healthy adults. Dosing of Ad26.COV2.S was intramuscular, at either 5x10^10 or 1x10^11 viral particles, delivered as one shot or as two shots spaced 56 days apart. Investigators remained blinded to trial group allocation during experiments and outcome assessment. Trial participants were randomized into five groups of five, in which low-dose or high-dose Ad26.COV2.S was given once or twice, or placebo was given on both occasions. A total of 32 samples were included in the TCR-sequenced set, comprising 19 Ad26.COV2.S vaccine recipients, 5 placebo recipients and 8 SARS-CoV-2 convalescent individuals. The specificity and breadth of SARS-CoV-2-reactive T cell receptors after Ad26.COV2.S vaccination were assessed by TCRbeta repertoire sequencing. Paper-wide results and their limitations: According to the authors, total T cell responses may have been underestimated by the TCR breadth and depth analyses. Ad26.COV2.S recipients had higher spike-specific TCR breadth than placebo recipients (P = 0.0014). After vaccination, spike-specific CD8+ and CD4+ T cell responses were reported to show substantial breadth. Comparable non-spike TCR breadth was observed between vaccine and placebo recipients, consistent with only spike being contained in the vaccine. The study was not powered for comparison of responses between vaccine doses or regimens.

The CDR3 contains 16 residues, cysteine and phenylalanine counted. Of the read, only the CDR3 DNA is kept; its 48 bases are in frame from base 1. Trimming leaves V shorter by 5 bases and J shorter by 7 bases, with the junction holding 10 bases beyond the gene matches. Looking up the germline V gene (reference sequence) yields CDR1 SEHNR and CDR2 FQNEAQ. Reading the label with the study, this specimen's treatment or condition is: some 20 received Ad26.COV2.S at low or high dose, single or two shots; a few received placebo; per-sample allocation not given. For vaccine and placebo recipients, the sequenced repertoires came from samples collected on day 63 after the first injection. Between 29 July and 7 August 2020, Cohort 1b enrolled approximately 26 adults aged 18-55 years at one site in Boston, USA. As a vaccine, Ad26.COV2.S was a replication-incompetent adenovirus type 26 vector that expressed a prefusion-stabilized SARS-CoV-2 spike protein derived from the original Wuhan strain.

The immunoSEQ Assay was used to sequence TCRbeta CDR3 regions. After extraction, genomic DNA underwent amplification by bias-controlled multiplex PCR, followed by high-throughput sequencing. On the study's bioinformatics: To quantify the absolute abundance of every unique TCRbeta CDR3 region, sequences were collapsed and filtered. T cell fraction was estimated by normalizing TCRbeta template counts to usable DNA, with usable DNA measured through amplification of reference genes found in all nucleated cells. Repertoire TCRs were annotated as SARS-CoV-2-specific by exact matching of V gene, CDR3 amino acid sequence and J gene to a known reactive TCR set. The reference SARS-CoV-2 TCR set was obtained from MIRA and was filtered for enrichment in COVID-19-positive ImmuneCODE repertoires, whereby public or cross-reactive TCRs were removed. Based on the MIRA antigens, annotated TCRs were further analysed at the level of specific ORF or position within ORF. Breadth was defined as the number of annotated unique rearrangements divided by the total number of unique productive rearrangements, and depth was defined as the summed frequency of the annotated unique rearrangements. Two-sided Wilcoxon rank-sum tests were applied when comparing TCR breadth between groups. Here the immuneACCESS table is served through TCRdb, limited to in-frame sequences with V and J called. Missing clones are a known gap in these copies; in checked studies unresolved V genes cover under half, and the rest lacks a known reason. The V and J calls and the clone size are those of that table, but D and trimming were determined from the DNA. The sample data list hundreds of thousands of clones, and over 75% of these were observed just once. Around 3.5% of the sample rests with the top ten.

Sequencing used peripheral blood, obtained in a trial of Ad26.COV2.S vaccine versus placebo. This chain is built from TRBV7-9 and TRBJ2-2, and 10 bases in between align with TRBD1. The TCR was taken from a person between 18 and 59 years old who received the Ad26.COV2.S COVID-19 vaccine or a placebo. The CDR3 region reads CASSTQHRTGGGELFF. The DNA sequence follows: TGTGCCAGCAGCACCCAGCACCGGACAGGGGGCGGGGAGCTGTTTTTT.